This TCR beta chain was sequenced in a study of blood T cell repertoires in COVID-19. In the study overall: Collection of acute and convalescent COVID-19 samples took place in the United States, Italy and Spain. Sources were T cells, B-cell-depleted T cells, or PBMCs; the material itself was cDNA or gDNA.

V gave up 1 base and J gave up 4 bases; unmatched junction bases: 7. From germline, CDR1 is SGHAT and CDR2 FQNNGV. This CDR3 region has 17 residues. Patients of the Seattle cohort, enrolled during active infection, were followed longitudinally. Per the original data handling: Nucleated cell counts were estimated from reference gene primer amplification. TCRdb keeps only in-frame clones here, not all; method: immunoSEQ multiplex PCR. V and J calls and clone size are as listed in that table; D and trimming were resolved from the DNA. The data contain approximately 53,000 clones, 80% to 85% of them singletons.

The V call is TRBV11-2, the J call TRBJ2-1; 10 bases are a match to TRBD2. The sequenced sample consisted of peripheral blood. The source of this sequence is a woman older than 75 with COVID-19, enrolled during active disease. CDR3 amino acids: CASSLGPSGRSYNEQFF. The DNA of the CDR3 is TGTGCCAGCAGCTTAGGACCTAGCGGGAGAAGTTACAATGAGCAGTTCTTC.